This passage covers 15 T cell receptor beta chains from one sample sequenced in a study of blood T cell repertoires in COVID-19. Generated by immunoSEQ multiplex PCR, the TCRdb table keeps only in-frame clones and is missing some. The repertoire consists of some 75,000 clones, with 70% to 90% occurring once and the leading ten covering around 2.5%. Material for sequencing was peripheral blood. The receptors come from a man in his 70s with active or convalescent COVID-19.

The chain has TRBV5-4 and TRBJ2-7; D is perhaps TRBD1 (6 bases). With 2 bases removed from V and 2 bases from J, the gap between germline ends came to 11 bases. The V gene's germline CDR1 is SGHNT and CDR2 YYREEE (reference sequence). This CDR3 has 14 amino acids. CDR3 in DNA: TGTGCCAGCAGCTTCGGCAGGGGACCCTACGAGCAGTACTTC. Translated, it gives CASSFGRGPYEQYF.

The rearrangement joins TRBV6-4 to TRBJ1-2; no firm D call. The CDR3 extends over 16 amino acids. Germline V gene sequence: CDR1 MRHNA, CDR2 SNTAGT. The V end lost 0 bases, the J end lost 7 bases, and 18 bases lay between the germline ends. CDR3 nucleotides: TGTGCCAGCAGTGACTCTCGGGGTTCGGGCTCTTCTGGCTACACCTTC. Protein product: CASSDSRGSGSSGYTF.

J is TRBJ2-5 and V is TRBV4-2, with TRBD1 identical over 8 bases. The CDR3 covers 16 residues. Germline V gene sequence: CDR1 LGHNA, CDR2 YNFKEQ. V lost 4 bases and J lost 5; bases outside the gene matches: 12. CDR3 nucleotide sequence: TGTGCCAGCAGCCCACAACTGTCCCAGGGGGCGGAGACCCAGTACTTC. Translation gives CASSPQLSQGAETQYF.

J is TRBJ2-1 and V is TRBV24-1; TRBD2 agrees at 14 bases. The CDR3 runs to 19 residues. After removal of 7 bases from V and 7 bases from J, the junction contained 17 bases not matched to a gene. Germline lookup yields CDR1 KGHDR and CDR2 SFDVKD. The CDR3 DNA sequence: TGTGCCACCAGCCATCCGGGACAGTCGACTAGCGGGAGGGGAAATGAGCAGTTCTTC. Amino acid sequence: CATSHPGQSTSGRGNEQFF.

The genes are TRBV10-1 and TRBJ1-3; no clear D gene. The CDR3 totals 15 residues. V was pared by 2 bases and J by 4 bases, with 12 bases between. The germline gives CDR1 WNHNN, CDR2 SYGVQD (reference sequence). CDR3 sequence (DNA): TGCGCCAGCAGTGAGGGGTCGGAGTACGGAAACACCATATATTTT. Encoded protein: CASSEGSEYGNTIYF.

This clone was counted a single time. The V gene is TRBV4-1, the J gene TRBJ2-5; 8 bases are a match to TRBD2. This CDR3 contains 17 residues. Germline CDR1 reads MGHRA; CDR2 reads YSYEKL. V gave up 0 bases and J gave up 2 bases; unmatched junction bases: 8. CDR3 region: CASSQDRTSGQQETQYF. CDR3 nucleotides: TGCGCCAGCAGCCAAGATAGAACTAGCGGACAACAAGAGACCCAGTACTTC.

This clone was detected once. The chain carries TRBV19 and TRBJ2-7, with 7 bases identical to TRBD1. V was clipped by 7 bases and J by 1 base; unmatched bases: 4. This CDR3 contains 13 residues. Germline values: CDR1 LNHDA, CDR2 SQIVND (reference sequence). The CDR3 DNA reads as TGTGCCAGTAAATCGACAGGGTCCTACGAGCAGTACTTC. Amino acids: CASKSTGSYEQYF. Looking up the rest from reference TRBV19 and TRBJ2-7 gives the full variable domain: DGGITQSPKYLFRKEGQNVTLSCEQNLNHDAMYWYRQDPGQGLRLIYYSQIVNDFQKGDIAEGYSVSREKKESFPLTVTSAQKNPTAFYLCASKSTGSYEQYFGPGTRLTVT.

This clone appeared a single time. The chain has TRBV19 and TRBJ1-4, with D unresolved. With 4 bases removed from V and 6 bases from J, the gap between germline ends came to 12 bases. Germline V gene data show CDR1 as LNHDA and CDR2 as SQIVND (reference sequence). The CDR3 runs 14 residues. CDR3 DNA: TGTGCCAGTAGTAGTTTCGGGAAGGATGAAAAACTGTTTTTT. This gives the protein CASSSFGKDEKLFF.

The chain combines TRBV7-6 with TRBJ2-1; 7 nucleotides align to TRBD1. The CDR3 spans 16 residues. Trimming took 4 bases from V and 4 from J; bases not matched to a gene: 10. Looked up from germline, CDR1 is SGHVS and CDR2 is FNYEAQ. The CDR3 is CASSSPLGTAYNEQFF. CDR3 nucleotide sequence: TGTGCCAGCAGCTCACCTCTCGGGACAGCATACAATGAGCAGTTCTTC.

This clone came up a few times. The V call is TRBV7-2, the J call TRBJ1-6; D uncertain. The V and J ends lost 1 base and 6 bases respectively, with 4 bases between them. This CDR3 is 13 amino acids long. CDR1 is SGHTA, CDR2 FQGNSA, per germline. The CDR3: CASSLGPNSPLHF. CDR3 DNA sequence: TGTGCCAGCAGCTTAGGGCCTAATTCACCCCTCCACTTT.

The sample holds one count of this clone. This sequence joins TRBV7-2 and TRBJ2-2; D might be TRBD1 (5 bases). The germline CDR1 and CDR2 sequences are SGHTA and FQGNSA. The CDR3 is 15 residues long. Trimming took 3 bases from V and 4 from J, leaving 12 bases between them. CDR3 protein: CASSFTGRSTGELFF. As DNA, the CDR3 is TGTGCCAGCAGCTTTACAGGTCGCTCCACCGGGGAGCTGTTTTTT.

This clone showed up just once. V and J are TRBV2 and TRBJ1-3, with a possible D match to TRBD1 (6 bases). Germline CDR1 reads SNHLY; CDR2 reads FYNNEI. The length of the CDR3 is 13 residues. With 8 bases removed from V and 4 bases from J, the gap between germline ends came to 12 bases. This CDR3 reads CASWGPRGNTIYF. The CDR3 bases are TGTGCCAGCTGGGGGCCCAGGGGAAACACCATATATTTT.

This chain joins TRBV30 and TRBJ1-2; weak D call: TRBD1 (6 bases). Deletions cut 0 bases from V and 7 bases from J, with 12 bases between. The CDR3 runs 13 residues. In germline, CDR1 is GTSNPN, CDR2 SVGIG (reference sequence). CDR3 bases: TGTGCCTGGAGTGTACTAGGGGGTACTGGCTACACCTTC. Its translation is CAWSVLGGTGYTF. Full variable domain (rest looked up from reference TRBV30 and TRBJ1-2): SQTIHQWPATLVQPVGSPLSLECTVEGTSNPNLYWYRQAAGRGLQLLFYSVGIGQISSEVPQNLSASRPQDRQFILSSKKLLLSDSGFYLCAWSVLGGTGYTFGSGTRLTVV.

The chain has TRBV30 and TRBJ1-5; 10 bases match TRBD1. There are 14 residues in the CDR3. Germline V lookup: CDR1 GTSNPN, CDR2 SVGIG (reference sequence). After removal of 3 bases from V and 11 bases from J, the junction contained 10 bases not matched to a gene. The chain's CDR3 is CAWSGGQGFRAQHF. CDR3 DNA: TGTGCCTGGAGCGGGGGACAGGGGTTTCGGGCCCAGCATTTT.

This clone was seen a single time. The rearrangement joins TRBV15 to TRBJ2-5; D perhaps matches TRBD2 (6 bases). Germline CDR1 is LNHNV and CDR2 is YYDKDF (reference sequence). V lost 0 bases and J 4 bases, leaving 18 bases between the germline ends. The CDR3 loop spans 17 amino acids. The CDR3 reads CATSRDVSGTGGETQYF. CDR3 DNA sequence: TGTGCCACCAGCAGAGATGTGAGTGGGACCGGGGGAGAGACCCAGTACTTC.